What follows is one T cell receptor beta chain and its context. Its cognate antigen is unknown. This entry belongs to a study of OX40 agonist ivuxolimab in advanced cancers. Study-level points and caveats: With doses of 0.1 to 3.0 mg/kg, CD4+ and CD8+ blood T cells had undergone clonal expansion by week 6.

Produced via immunoSEQ multiplex PCR; TCRdb's table is partial and in-frame only. The sample records approximately 87,000 clones, about 93% being singletons. CDR1 is MNHEY and CDR2 is SMNVEV in the germline V gene (reference sequence). The CDR3 totals 14 residues. Deletions cut 5 bases from V and 4 bases from J, with 14 bases between. The material sequenced was CD4+ or CD8+ T cells sorted from blood, taken in a trial of the OX40 agonist ivuxolimab. This receptor was identified in an adult with an advanced solid tumor such as melanoma, head and neck, liver or kidney cancer. This chain links TRBV27 with TRBJ1-2; maybe TRBD1 (6 bases). CDR3 sequence: CASSQQGSSYGYTF. The CDR3 coding sequence is TGTGCCAGCAGTCAACAGGGCTCAAGCTATGGCTACACCTTC.